This T cell receptor (beta chain) was profiled in a study of T cell clonality in common variable immunodeficiency. Study-level results: In common variable immunodeficiency, TCR beta chains reportedly carried fewer deletions and N-nucleotide insertions. CVID patient heterogeneity limited repertoire-clinical complication correlations. Compared with healthy controls, CVID subjects showed increased TCRbeta clonality, mostly in about a third.

This clone has ten or more counts. Its specificity is unknown. The read ends 3 residues shy of where the CDR3 ends; the end is completed using the germline J gene. This CDR3 has 13 amino acids. V gave up 4 bases and J gave up 5 bases; unmatched junction bases: 3. The germline V gene encodes CDR1 SGHTA and CDR2 FQGTGA. Measured with immunoSEQ multiplex PCR; TCRdb has only the in-frame clones, and not every one. The sample contains around 55,000 clones, none occurring once; roughly 0.84% lies in the top ten. The clonotype comes from a person between 18 and 75 years old in good health. Sequencing was carried out using peripheral blood mononuclear cells. The rearrangement uses TRBV7-3 and TRBJ2-5; TRBD1 matches 8 bases. CDR3: CASSSGGAETQYF. CDR3 bases read: TGTGCCAGCAGCTCAGGGGGCGCCGAGACC.